This TCR beta chain was sequenced in a study of post-analysis software for immune sequencing data. At the level of the study: The cohort encompassed relapsing-remitting, secondary progressive and progressive-relapsing multiple sclerosis disease courses.

The TCR beta cDNA libraries contained unique molecular identifiers. About 460,000 cDNA molecules were obtained from roughly 1 to 10 million T cells. Each CDR3 protein is one row after TCRdb ran MiXCR on the PCR reads. The repertoire consists of about 400,000 distinct CDR3 sequences, with around a third occurring once and the leading ten covering 10% to 15%. This clonotype was seen more than once but under ten times. As yet, its antigen is unknown. General study findings and limits: People with multiple sclerosis had a significantly lower normalized Chao1 diversity than controls did. By F measure, samples from a shared preparation batch strongly co-clustered.

This receptor was taken from a girl between 5 and 17 years old with multiple sclerosis. Specimen: blood.

For the CDR3, the DNA is TGTGCCAGCAGCCGTCCTGGGCCCGGGCGGGCTGAAGCTTTCTTT. The encoded protein is CASSRPGPGRAEAFF. The chain recombines TRBV7-3 with TRBJ1-1, with D unresolved. V was cut by 5 bases and J by 6 bases, with 19 bases left in between. The CDR3 extends over 15 amino acids. Germline V lookup: CDR1 SGHTA, CDR2 FQGTGA.